This T cell receptor (beta chain) emerged from a study of blood T cell repertoires in COVID-19. The CDR3 is made up of 15 amino acids. The germline V and J ends were trimmed by 4 bases and 1 base, with 12 bases remaining between them. The germline gives CDR1 SGHKS, CDR2 YYEKEE (reference sequence). Libraries were prepared by immunoSEQ multiplex PCR; TCRdb keeps only in-frame clonotypes and omits some of them. Here the sample spans around 200,000 clones, over 80% being singletons. Material: peripheral blood. This receptor was obtained from a woman aged 40 to 49 with acute or convalescent COVID-19. The chain links TRBV5-5 to TRBJ2-1; possibly TRBD1 for D (6 bases). The CDR3: CASSTGQLSYNEQFF. CDR3 nucleotide sequence: TGTGCCAGCAGCACAGGACAGCTTTCCTACAATGAGCAGTTCTTC.